This is a list of T cell receptor beta chains from one sample in a study of T cells in Graves' hyperthyroidism and ophthalmopathy. TCRdb itself ran the multiplex PCR reads through MiXCR, one entry per CDR3 protein. The sample yields more than 550,000 distinct CDR3 sequences, 17% seen once. Sequences were obtained from blood. These TCRs come from a man in his forties or fifties with Graves' hyperthyroidism. Both conserved end residues are part of each CDR3. The order of the fields is V gene, D gene, clone size, J gene, CDR3 DNA, CDR3 protein. D genes are given only for firm matches. The size of a clone is reported for some rows only, either as once, few or many, or as a class for expanded clones.

>TRBV2|TRBD1|many|TRBJ2-3
TGTGCCAGCAGTCCCGACAGGGCTTACTACACAGATACGCAGTATTTT
CASSPDRAYYTDTQYF
>TRBV5-1|TRBD1|many|TRBJ1-4
TGCGCCAGCAATCCTGACGGACAGGGGGGTGAAAAACTGTTTTTT
CASNPDGQGGEKLFF
>TRBV4-2|.|.|TRBJ2-1
TGTGCCAGCAGCCACGGAGCGAGCTCCTACAATGAGCAGTTCTTC
CASSHGASSYNEQFF
>TRBV18|TRBD1|.|TRBJ1-2
TGTGCCAGCTCACCGGGACAGGATCATGGCTACACCTTC
CASSPGQDHGYTF
>TRBV18|.|many|TRBJ2-5
TGTGCCAGCTCACCAGACAGGTCGGAGACCCAGTACTTC
CASSPDRSETQYF
>TRBV27|TRBD1|few|TRBJ2-5
TGTGCCAGCAGTTCGAGCGGGACAGGGAAAACCCAGTACTTC
CASSSSGTGKTQYF
>TRBV19|TRBD1|few|TRBJ2-7
TGTGCCAGTAGTTTCACCGGGACAGGGGCTGACGAGCAGTACTTC
CASSFTGTGADEQYF
>TRBV20-1|TRBD1|.|TRBJ2-7
TGCAGTGCTAGATCGGACAGGGGGATTTCCGAGCAGTACTTC
CSARSDRGISEQYF
>TRBV29-1|.|many|TRBJ2-5
TGCAGCGTTCTGGCGGTCCAAGAGACCCAGTACTTC
CSVLAVQETQYF
>TRBV6-1|TRBD1|few|TRBJ1-2
TGTGCCAGCAGTGATCCACAGGGGAACTATGGCTACACCTTC
CASSDPQGNYGYTF
>TRBV24-1|.|.|TRBJ1-2
TGTGCCACCAGTGAGAGAGGACAGATCACTGGCTACACCTTC
CATSERGQITGYTF
>TRBV27|.|.|TRBJ2-7
TGTGCCAGCAGCCTTTCGGAGGGGGACCTTCCCTACGAGCAGTACTTC
CASSLSEGDLPYEQYF
>TRBV3-1|TRBD2|many|TRBJ2-1
TGTGCCAGCAGCCGAGGGACTAGCGACCCCTACAATGAGCAGTTCTTC
CASSRGTSDPYNEQFF
>TRBV7-9|.|.|TRBJ1-1
TGTGCCAGCTCCCGAGAGGTAGGGATCACTGAAGCTTTCTTT
CASSREVGITEAFF
>TRBV7-2|TRBD2|.|TRBJ2-5
TGTGCCAGCAGCTGGCGGGGACTAGCGGGAGAAGAGACCCAGTACTTC
CASSWRGLAGEETQYF
>TRBV11-2|.|many|TRBJ2-3
TGTGCCAGCAGCGCGACTAGGGGGTCGGATACGCAGTATTTT
CASSATRGSDTQYF
>TRBV28|TRBD1|many|TRBJ2-2
TGTGCCAGCAATTCAGGACAGGGGGCGATCGGGGAGCTGTTTTTT
CASNSGQGAIGELFF
>TRBV24-1|TRBD1|few|TRBJ1-2
TGTGCCACCAGTGACCCAGGGACAGGGAACTATGGCTACACCTTC
CATSDPGTGNYGYTF
>TRBV30|.|many|TRBJ1-1
TGTGCCTGGAGTGTAGCTTGGAGCACTGAAGCTTTCTTT
CAWSVAWSTEAFF
>TRBV5-4|TRBD1|many|TRBJ1-2
TGTGCCAGCAGCGGAGACCGGGACAGATTCTATGGCTACACCTTC
CASSGDRDRFYGYTF
>TRBV7-6|.|few|TRBJ1-1
TGTGCCAGCAGCTCAGTGCAAGGGTCGCGGGGCGAAGCTTTCTTT
CASSSVQGSRGEAFF
>TRBV4-2|.|few|TRBJ2-3
TGTGCCAGCAGCCAAGATGTTCCGAGCGGTACCACAGATACGCAGTATTTT
CASSQDVPSGTTDTQYF
>TRBV9|TRBD1|.|TRBJ2-5
TGTGCCAGCAGCGTAAGTCCGGGACAGGGGGCGCATGGGACCCAGTACTTC
CASSVSPGQGAHGTQYF
>TRBV2|.|.|TRBJ1-5
TGTGCCAGCAGTTCCGAAGGTTGGGGCAATCAGCCCCAGCATTTT
CASSSEGWGNQPQHF
>TRBV29-1|.|many|TRBJ2-5
TGCAGCGTTGCTCAGGCGGAGACCCAGTACTTC
CSVAQAETQYF
>TRBV27|TRBD2|many|TRBJ2-3
TGTGCCAGCAGTTTTTTGCCGTTACTAGCGGGTCTCCCAGATACGCAGTATTTT
CASSFLPLLAGLPDTQYF
>TRBV5-1|.|few|TRBJ2-5
TGCGCCAGCAGCTTGGTCGCTGGGGAGCACCAGTACTTC
CASSLVAGEHQYF
>TRBV19|TRBD2|few|TRBJ2-7
TGTGCCAGTAGTATTAGTCGTCCGGGAGGGCCGGACGAGCAGTACTTC
CASSISRPGGPDEQYF
>TRBV7-2|.|few|TRBJ2-7
TGTGCCAGCAGCTTAGAGGTAGCCGGCTACGAGCAGTACTTC
CASSLEVAGYEQYF
>TRBV5-1|TRBD2|once|TRBJ2-3
TGCGCCAGCAGCTTGAATCCCGGGAGGGCCCCTGATACGCAGTATTTT
CASSLNPGRAPDTQYF
>TRBV29-1|.|.|TRBJ2-3
TGCAGCGTCCCCCTCTCGGGACGAACAGATACGCAGTATTTT
CSVPLSGRTDTQYF
>TRBV2|TRBD2|many|TRBJ2-2
TGTGCCAGCAGTGTCAGAGCGGGAGACACCGGGGAGCTGTTTTTT
CASSVRAGDTGELFF
>TRBV19|.|.|TRBJ1-2
TGTGCCAGTAGTGTCGGACGGATCAGGGATGGCTACACCTTC
CASSVGRIRDGYTF
>TRBV19|.|few|TRBJ1-5
TGTGCCAGTAGTACCGGGCCATATAGCAATCAGCCCCAGCATTTT
CASSTGPYSNQPQHF
>TRBV6-1|TRBD2|few|TRBJ2-1
TGTGCCAGCAGACGCGGGACTAGCGGGAGCCATGAGCAGTTCTTC
CASRRGTSGSHEQFF
>TRBV28|.|many|TRBJ2-1
TGTGCCAGCAGTTTATTCCCCAGGGGTTTTAGCTCCTACAATGAGCAGTTCTTC
CASSLFPRGFSSYNEQFF
>TRBV2|.|many|TRBJ1-1
TGTGCCAGCAATCGCGACAGTAAGAACACTGAAGCTTTCTTT
CASNRDSKNTEAFF
>TRBV20-1|TRBD2|many|TRBJ2-7
TGCAGTGCTCGGACTAGCGGGAGAAGCGAGCAGTACTTC
CSARTSGRSEQYF
>TRBV11-1|TRBD1|.|TRBJ2-4
TGTGCCAGCAGCTTTTCCGGGACAGGGACTCAAAACATTCAGTACTTC
CASSFSGTGTQNIQYF
>TRBV24-1|.|many|TRBJ1-1
TGTGCCACCAGCAGGGACGGTACGAACACTGAAGCTTTCTTT
CATSRDGTNTEAFF
>TRBV19|.|few|TRBJ2-7
TGTGCCAGTAGTATAGCGGGAGAGGTCAACGAGCAGTACTTC
CASSIAGEVNEQYF
>TRBV7-6|.|.|TRBJ1-1
TGTGCCAGCAGCTATAGTGGGACCCTGCGGGCTGAAGCTTTCTTT
CASSYSGTLRAEAFF
>TRBV7-2|TRBD1|many|TRBJ2-7
TGTGCCAGCAGCTCCGGGACAGGGTTGATAATCAACGAGCAGTACTTC
CASSSGTGLIINEQYF
>TRBV7-2|.|.|TRBJ2-3
TGTGCCAGCAACAGGCGTTCGGGGGTGGGGCCAGATACGCAGTATTTT
CASNRRSGVGPDTQYF
>TRBV20-1|TRBD2|.|TRBJ2-1
TGCAGTGCTAGACCTCGGACTAGCGGGAGGGTCTCCTACAATGAGCAGTTCTTC
CSARPRTSGRVSYNEQFF
>TRBV12-3/TRBV12-4|TRBD2|many|TRBJ2-7
TGTGCCAGCAGGCGGGGACTAGCGGGGATTGGAACCTACGAGCAGTACTTC
CASRRGLAGIGTYEQYF
>TRBV12-3/TRBV12-4|.|.|TRBJ1-5
TGTGCCAGCAGCCGTCGGGGGGACCAGACCCAGCATTTT
CASSRRGDQTQHF
>TRBV5-1|.|many|TRBJ1-5
TGCGCCAGCAGCTTGGTGCCGGGTAATCAGCCCCAGCATTTT
CASSLVPGNQPQHF
>TRBV5-1|TRBD2|many|TRBJ2-7
TGCGCCAGCAGCTTGGCCGATGGGACTAGCGTCACCGAGCAGTACTTC
CASSLADGTSVTEQYF
>TRBV2|.|many|TRBJ2-1
TGTGCCAGCAGTGACCTAAGGGGCAATGAGCAGTTCTTC
CASSDLRGNEQFF
>TRBV3-1|TRBD2|few|TRBJ2-1
TGTGCCAGCAGCCAAGAAGGGGCAGGGTGGCTAGCGGGAGGGCCGCTTGAGCAGTTCTTC
CASSQEGAGWLAGGPLEQFF
>TRBV7-2|.|.|TRBJ1-6
TGTGCCAGCAGCTTGGGTAGGACAAGGAGAGGGACACCCCTCCACTTT
CASSLGRTRRGTPLHF
>TRBV11-3|TRBD1|few|TRBJ2-2
TGTGCCAGCAGCTTCGGGACAGGGCGATCCGGGGAGCTGTTTTTT
CASSFGTGRSGELFF